Listed below are T cell receptor beta chains from one sample, sequenced in a study of OX40 agonist ivuxolimab in advanced cancers. The data were produced by immunoSEQ multiplex PCR, yet TCRdb's version contains in-frame clones alone and is incomplete. The sample includes about 32,000 clones, approximately 89% of them seen just once. The material was CD4+ or CD8+ T cells sorted from blood, obtained in a trial of the OX40 agonist ivuxolimab. Source of these receptors: an adult with an advanced solid tumor such as melanoma, head and neck, liver or kidney cancer. CDR3s include the opening cysteine and the closing phenylalanine or tryptophan. Each record gives: J gene, D gene, CDR3 length, clone size, V gene, CDR3 DNA, CDR3 protein. The D gene is left open where the match is weak. The size entry is marked missing in some rows and otherwise reads once, few, many or a size class.

J: TRBJ2-7
D: -
length: 11
size: -
V: TRBV6-5
DNA: TGTGCCAGCTCCCTGGGGGAGCAGCAGTACTTC
CDR3: CASSLGEQQYF

J: TRBJ1-1
D: -
length: 13
size: -
V: TRBV11-2
DNA: TGTGCCAGCAGCTTAATTATTCAGAATGAAGCTTTCTTT
CDR3: CASSLIIQNEAFF

J: TRBJ2-7
D: -
length: 11
size: -
V: TRBV29-1
DNA: TGCAGCGTACGAACCAGGGACGAGCAGTACTTC
CDR3: CSVRTRDEQYF

J: TRBJ1-5
D: TRBD1
length: 18
size: -
V: TRBV5-6
DNA: TGTGCCAGCAGCCGAGGGGACAGTCCTTTTTATAGCAATCAGCCCCAGCATTTT
CDR3: CASSRGDSPFYSNQPQHF

J: TRBJ2-7
D: TRBD1
length: 15
size: once
V: TRBV2
DNA: TGTGCCAGCAGTGATCCGGACAGGGGAAAGTACGAGCAGTACTTC
CDR3: CASSDPDRGKYEQYF

J: TRBJ2-3
D: -
length: 14
size: -
V: TRBV7-8
DNA: TGTGCCAGCAGCTTAGCGGGGGGAGAGGATACGCAGTATTTT
CDR3: CASSLAGGEDTQYF

J: TRBJ1-2
D: -
length: 18
size: -
V: TRBV28
DNA: TGTGCCAGCAGTTTAGGGCCGGGTTTAGGGCAGGGGTACTATGGCTACACCTTC
CDR3: CASSLGPGLGQGYYGYTF

J: TRBJ1-2
D: -
length: 13
size: -
V: TRBV19
DNA: TGTGCCAGTAGTGGTTCCCTCGGGGCTGGCTACACCTTC
CDR3: CASSGSLGAGYTF

J: TRBJ2-3
D: -
length: 15
size: -
V: TRBV4-1
DNA: TGCGCCAGCAGCCACACGCAGGGTGGCACAGATACGCAGTATTTT
CDR3: CASSHTQGGTDTQYF

J: TRBJ2-7
D: TRBD1
length: 14
size: few
V: TRBV28
DNA: TGTGCCAGCAGGGACAGGGAAATCTACTACGAGCAGTACTTC
CDR3: CASRDREIYYEQYF

J: TRBJ2-2
D: TRBD1
length: 15
size: -
V: TRBV7-6
DNA: TGTGCCAGCAGCCCGGGGACAGCGAACACCGGGGAGCTGTTTTTT
CDR3: CASSPGTANTGELFF

J: TRBJ1-4
D: TRBD1
length: 14
size: -
V: TRBV6-1
DNA: TGTGCCAGCAGTCCCTGGACAGGGGGTGAAAAACTGTTTTTT
CDR3: CASSPWTGGEKLFF

J: TRBJ1-3
D: -
length: 14
size: once
V: TRBV2
DNA: TGTGCCAGCAGTGAGATGAGTTCTGGAAACACCATATATTTT
CDR3: CASSEMSSGNTIYF

J: TRBJ2-7
D: TRBD2
length: 15
size: -
V: TRBV28
DNA: TGTGCCAGCAGTTTCCCCACTAGCGGGAGTAACGAGCAGTACTTC
CDR3: CASSFPTSGSNEQYF

J: TRBJ2-7
D: -
length: 10
size: -
V: TRBV30
DNA: TGTGCCTGGGACGCCTACGAGCAGTACTTC
CDR3: CAWDAYEQYF

J: TRBJ1-1
D: -
length: 13
size: -
V: TRBV7-6
DNA: TGTGCCAGCAGCTTAAGTTGGGGAACCCAAGCTTTCTTT
CDR3: CASSLSWGTQAFF

J: TRBJ1-1
D: TRBD1
length: 14
size: -
V: TRBV4-1
DNA: TGCGCCAGCAGCCAGGACAGGGTGAGCACTGAAGCTTTCTTT
CDR3: CASSQDRVSTEAFF

J: TRBJ1-2
D: -
length: 14
size: -
V: TRBV7-9
DNA: TGTGCCAGCAGCTCCCTGACACTCAACTATGGCTACACCTTC
CDR3: CASSSLTLNYGYTF

J: TRBJ1-3
D: -
length: 14
size: -
V: TRBV5-5
DNA: TGTGCCAGCAGCCCTGGTGGGTCTGGAAACACCATATATTTT
CDR3: CASSPGGSGNTIYF

J: TRBJ2-7
D: TRBD1
length: 17
size: -
V: TRBV2
DNA: TGTGCCAGCAGTGAAGTAGGGTGGCGGACAGGGGGCTACGAGCAGTACTTC
CDR3: CASSEVGWRTGGYEQYF

J: TRBJ1-1
D: TRBD1
length: 16
size: once
V: TRBV5-6
DNA: TGTGCCAGCAGCTCTGACAGGGGCCTCATGAACACTGAAGCTTTCTTT
CDR3: CASSSDRGLMNTEAFF

J: TRBJ1-5
D: -
length: 12
size: -
V: TRBV7-9
DNA: TGTGCCAGCACCCAAGGGGACCAGCCCCAGCATTTT
CDR3: CASTQGDQPQHF

J: TRBJ1-2
D: -
length: 14
size: once
V: TRBV7-9
DNA: TGTGCCAGCAGCTTTGACGGGACGTCCTATGGCTACACCTTC
CDR3: CASSFDGTSYGYTF

J: TRBJ2-3
D: -
length: 14
size: -
V: TRBV6-5
DNA: TGTGCCAGCAGTTATGAGGATTCCGCAGATACGCAGTATTTT
CDR3: CASSYEDSADTQYF